This is a list of T cell receptor beta chains from one sample in a study of shared clonotypes between healthy human individuals. This table comes from immunoSEQ multiplex PCR, and its TCRdb copy is limited to in-frame clones, with some not included. The repertoire holds hundreds of thousands of clones, with 60% to 75% as singletons. The sequencing input was memory CD4+ T cells sorted from blood. The receptor source for this set is a woman in her 30s in good health. CDR3s include the opening cysteine and the closing phenylalanine or tryptophan. Fields, in order: D gene, clone size, CDR3 length, J gene, V gene, CDR3 protein. D genes are given only for firm matches. Where a row states a size, it is once, few, many or the class of an expanded clone; other rows omit it.

>TRBD1|NA|12|TRBJ2-7|TRBV11-2
CASSRQGHEQYF
>NA|once|13|TRBJ1-1|TRBV5-1
CASSLEGGTEAFF
>NA|NA|13|TRBJ2-1|TRBV28
CASLQVAGPEQFF
>NA|NA|16|TRBJ1-2|TRBV4-1
CASSQGGTLSWYGYTF
>TRBD1|NA|13|TRBJ1-5|TRBV28
CASSGQVNQPQHF
>NA|many|14|TRBJ1-1|TRBV5-1
CASSLVQEDTEAFF
>NA|NA|14|TRBJ1-2|TRBV19
CASSIHHGGFGYTF
>TRBD1|NA|14|TRBJ2-3|TRBV18
CASSPDRGQDTQYF
>TRBD2|NA|16|TRBJ2-1|TRBV18
CASSPSSGRAGNEQFF
>NA|NA|13|TRBJ1-2|TRBV5-1
CASSLSEGKIYTF
>TRBD2|NA|17|TRBJ2-2|TRBV7-9
CASSSNSGRTLTGELFF
>NA|NA|13|TRBJ2-7|TRBV7-8
CASSLAPQPGQVF
>NA|few|15|TRBJ2-5|TRBV11-2
CASSLLESVQETQYF
>NA|NA|15|TRBJ1-4|TRBV7-2
CASSLSLGSNEKLFF
>NA|NA|16|TRBJ2-7|TRBV28
CASSLSLWRDNYEQYF
>NA|NA|17|TRBJ1-2|TRBV7-9
CASSDQAARRGTSGYTF
>NA|NA|15|TRBJ1-1|TRBV5-4
CASSKTDRTNTEAFF
>TRBD2|NA|16|TRBJ2-3|TRBV7-7
CASSKSGALSTDTQYF
>TRBD2|NA|16|TRBJ2-3|TRBV4-1
CASSPTSGSLTDTQYF
>NA|many|13|TRBJ2-7|TRBV7-2
CASSFYQGPEQYF
>TRBD2|few|14|TRBJ2-7|TRBV2
CASDSSGRSNEQYF
>TRBD2|NA|14|TRBJ2-7|TRBV28
CASSLAGWSYEQYF
>NA|once|12|TRBJ1-5|TRBV6-1
CASREYDQPQHF
>NA|NA|16|TRBJ1-2|TRBV4-1
CASSRLPGTPNYGYTF
>TRBD2|NA|12|TRBJ2-7|TRBV28
CASTRGTKGQYF
>NA|NA|15|TRBJ1-5|TRBV4-2
CASSREAGEVQPQHF
>TRBD1|NA|15|TRBJ2-1|TRBV5-1
CASSPGQGKYNEQFF